Sequencing of this T cell receptor (beta chain) was carried out in a study of cytomegalovirus exposure and HLA in healthy donors. Use of 60 Vbeta and 13 Jbeta primers characterized the PCR. Measured with immunoSEQ multiplex PCR; TCRdb has only the in-frame clones, and not every one. The sample has about 170,000 clones, less than 85% seen once. Germline CDR1 reads LNHDA; CDR2 reads SQIVND (reference sequence). This CDR3 contains 14 residues. V was pared by 5 bases and J by 7 bases, with 6 bases of the junction left unmatched. This clonotype originated in a male donor in good health and CMV-seronegative. Material for sequencing was PBMCs. The chain joins TRBV19 to TRBJ2-2; 8 bases align to TRBD1. The CDR3 DNA reads as TGTGCCAGTAGTTCAGACAGGGGAGGCGGGGAGCTGTTTTTT. The encoded protein is CASSSDRGGGELFF.